This T cell receptor (beta chain) emerged from a study of yellow fever vaccine responses in identical twins. With respect to this clonotype: Its antigen is not identified.

Per the germline V gene, CDR1 is SGHRS and CDR2 is YFSETQ. Trimming shortened V by 5 bases and J by 2 bases, and 8 bases separated the two germline ends. This CDR3 has 12 amino acids. Broader study findings: Twins reportedly had a vaccine T cell response that seemed partly convergent, partly personalized.

Via MiXCR, TCRdb re-called the RT-PCR reads, giving one row per CDR3 protein. The sample holds approximately 950 distinct CDR3 sequences, 70% to 85% seen once. The specimen was T cells from blood (PBMCs), unsorted or a sorted subset (not recorded which), collected before or after yellow fever vaccination (not recorded which). The sequence came from a female donor who received the yellow fever vaccine. V gene TRBV5-1 combines with J gene TRBJ2-7; D is possibly TRBD1 (6 bases). CDR3 residues: CASRDRAYEQYF. DNA of the CDR3: TGCGCCAGCAGGGACAGAGCCTACGAGCAGTACTTC.